Given below is one T cell receptor beta chain in context. The data derive from a study of blood T cell repertoires in COVID-19. Background on the study: Samples taken during acute and convalescent COVID-19 were collected in the United States, Italy and Spain. PBMCs, B-cell-depleted T cells, or T cells provided the cDNA or gDNA that made up the material.

V lost 6 bases, J lost 8 bases, and 13 bases lay in between. The CDR3 sequence is 12 residues long. Germline V lookup: CDR1 SQVTM, CDR2 ANQGSEA. In the original analysis: It was from reference gene primer amplification that nucleated cell counts were estimated. Profiling relied on immunoSEQ multiplex PCR, and the TCRdb table lists in-frame clones only, not all of them. V and J calls and clone size follow that table, whereas D and trimming were derived from the DNA. Found here are around 100,000 clones, 88% of them singletons; the top ten hold more than 5.5%. The clonotype was recovered from a woman aged 55-70 years with acute or convalescent COVID-19. The chain combines TRBV29-1 with TRBJ1-4, with unresolved D. What was sequenced was peripheral blood. The CDR3 nucleotides read TGCAGCGTAAAGGGAGTGGACGAAAAACTGTTTTTT. Its translation: CSVKGVDEKLFF.